This T cell receptor (beta chain) was retrieved from a study of identical twins. This clonotype has at least ten counts. MiXCR, applied by TCRdb to the 5' RACE reads, yields one record per CDR3 protein. The sample consists of roughly 710,000 distinct CDR3 sequences, around 6% of them appearing once. V shed 0 bases and J shed 3 bases, with 9 bases lying between them. The germline V gene encodes CDR1 ENHRY and CDR2 SYGVKD. This CDR3 region has 14 residues. The V gene is TRBV10-3, the J gene TRBJ2-7; D not certain. The specimen was naive T cells sorted from blood. The TCR was taken from a man younger than 35 in good health. The CDR3 sequence is CAISESDKIYEQYV. The CDR3 nucleotides read TGTGCCATCAGTGAGTCTGACAAAATCTACGAGCAGTACGTC.